The T cell receptor beta chain described here comes from a study of regulatory T cells in long-lasting Graves disease (dated by TCRdb to the early 2020s). Regarding the complete study: Persistent Graves' disease meant more than 5 years of antithyroid drug treatment with TSH receptor autoantibodies that stayed positive. Persistent Graves' disease patients in the clinical cohort had taken antithyroid drugs for approximately 9.5 years on average. Peripheral blood TCR sequencing and RNA sequencing compared persistent Graves' disease patients with newly diagnosed Graves' disease patients. The study was conducted in China and was registered as a clinical trial. TCR sequencing covered some 13 persistent and 20 newly diagnosed Graves' disease patients, some 35 samples in total.

The research as a whole found: As a limitation, the authors acknowledged that the small sample size may reduce accuracy. Sequencing and analysis were restricted to the TCR beta chain. The study examined only peripheral blood because the primary lesion, thyroid tissue, could not be accessed. Preferential use of TRBV28, TRBJ1-2 and TRBJ2-5 was observed in persistent disease, whereas TRBV20-1 and TRBJ2-1 were favored in newly diagnosed disease. Compared with newly diagnosed patients, persistent Graves' disease patients had lower TCR Shannon entropy and fewer highly expanded clones, which suggests clonal expansion. More public clonotypes were shared among persistent patients (around 3,000) than among newly diagnosed patients (just under 1,000).

The CDR3 spans 14 residues, from the cysteine through the phenylalanine. Only the CDR3 portion is preserved as DNA: 42 bases, with reading frame beginning at the first base. In the germline V gene, CDR1 corresponds to ENHRY and CDR2 to SYGVKD. V was cut back by 0 bases and J by 3 bases, leaving a gap of 7 bases between them. Library construction relied on multiplex PCR. These reads were obtained on an Illumina HiSeq 4000. To build TCR beta libraries, CDR3 regions were amplified by Arm-PCR using iRepertoire HTBI primers. PCR products were gel purified before sequencing. Per the source publication's procedure: Gene usage analysis of CDR3 amino acid clonotypes relied on the roughly 67 TRBV and 15 or so TRBJ segments identified across samples. COPE and FqMerger were used to merge the filtered high-quality paired reads into contigs. BLAST was used to align contigs to the IMGT TRBV, TRBD and TRBJ reference genes, and CDR3 was defined following IMGT. Highly expanded clones were defined as clonotypes with a frequency above 0.1%. Shannon entropy was used to measure repertoire diversity, and the Gini coefficient was used to measure V-J evenness. A clonotype found in more than one individual was treated as public. In-frame beta chains were kept once TCRdb had trimmed the public reads at Q25 with fastp and called clones with MiXCR. Rows are unified per CDR3 protein, each entry keeping the most common DNA and genes. For this entry, the V and J calls and clone size follow TCRdb and not the study's own pipeline. Counted in this sample were some 300,000 distinct CDR3 sequences; approximately 20% of them appeared once. The top ten hold roughly 50% of the sample.

On this clonotype: No antigen is known for it. No base qualities exist here, and no much larger clone lies one base off it.

Read against the paper, the sample's time point label means: persistent/refractory GD, antithyroid drugs over 5 years with positive TRAb. For both TCR sequencing and RNA sequencing, RNA was extracted from PBMCs using TRIzol. Graves' disease was diagnosed according to American Thyroid Association guidelines. Patients were recruited from an endocrinology department in Xi'an, China. Each patient gave approximately 10 milliliters of peripheral blood, collected in an EDTA anticoagulant tube. PBMCs were isolated by Ficoll Paque Plus density gradient separation without further T cell sorting. RNA quality was checked with an Agilent 2100 Bioanalyzer and agarose gel, and concentration with a NanoDrop 2000.

The receptor chain draws on TRBV10-3 and TRBJ2-3; the D region possibly corresponds to TRBD1 (6 bases align). The source of this sequence is a female donor with Graves disease. This sample comprised peripheral blood mononuclear cells (PBMCs), obtained when the disease was refractory, from a patient treated with antithyroid drugs. The nucleotide sequence is TGTGCCATCAGTGAGTCGACAGGTACAGATACGCAGTATTTT. This gives the protein CAISESTGTDTQYF.